This T cell receptor beta chain was sequenced in a study of beta chain features in type 1 diabetes. General study findings and limits: Across all four CD4+ subsets, people with type 1 diabetes showed modestly shorter TCRB CDR3s.

This CDR3 contains 16 residues. CDR1 and CDR2 (germline): MDHEN, SYDVKM. V trimming: 2 bases; J trimming: 2 bases; junction bases outside the gene matches: 6. Sequenced material consisted of expressed TCRB transcripts (all of the isolated RNA was reverse transcribed). Each sample of naive, central memory or regulatory T cells had, on average, about 3.6 million reads. Using immunoSEQ multiplex PCR, the repertoire was profiled, and TCRdb retains in-frame clones only, with some absent. The table shows fewer than 110,000 clones, with approximately 30% occurring only once. As regards this clone: Its antigen is not identified.

All sorted populations exceeded 98% purity. The rearrangement uses TRBV28 and TRBJ2-5; 9 positions match TRBD1. Specimen: central memory CD4+ T cells from blood. The sequence was obtained from a woman aged 18-35 years with type 1 diabetes. CDR3 DNA: TGTGCCAGCAGTTTAAGGTACAGGGGGCGACAAGAGACCCAGTACTTC. Amino acids: CASSLRYRGRQETQYF.